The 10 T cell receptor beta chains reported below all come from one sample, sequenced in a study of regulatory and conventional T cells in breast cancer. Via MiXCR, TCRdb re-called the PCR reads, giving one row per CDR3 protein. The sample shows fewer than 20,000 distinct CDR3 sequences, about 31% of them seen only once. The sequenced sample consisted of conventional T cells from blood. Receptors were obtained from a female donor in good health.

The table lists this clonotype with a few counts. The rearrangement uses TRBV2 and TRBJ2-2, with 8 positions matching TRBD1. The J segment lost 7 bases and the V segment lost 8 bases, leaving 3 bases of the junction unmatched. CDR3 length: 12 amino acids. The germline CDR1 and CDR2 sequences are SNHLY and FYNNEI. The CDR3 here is CASGQGSGELFF. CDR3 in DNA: TGTGCCAGCGGACAGGGAAGCGGGGAGCTGTTTTTT. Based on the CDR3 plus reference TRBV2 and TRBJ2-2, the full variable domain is EPEVTQTPSHQVTQMGQEVILRCVPISNHLYFYWYRQILGQKVEFLVSFYNNEISEKSEIFDDQFSVERPDGSNFTLKIRSTKLEDSAMYFCASGQGSGELFFGEGSRLTVL.

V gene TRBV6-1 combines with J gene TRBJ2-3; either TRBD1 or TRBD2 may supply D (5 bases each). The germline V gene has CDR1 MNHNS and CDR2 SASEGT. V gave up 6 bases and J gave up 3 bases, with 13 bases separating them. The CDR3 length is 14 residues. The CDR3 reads CASRPLGVTDTQYF. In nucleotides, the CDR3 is TGTGCCAGCAGACCCCTGGGGGTGACAGATACGCAGTATTTT.

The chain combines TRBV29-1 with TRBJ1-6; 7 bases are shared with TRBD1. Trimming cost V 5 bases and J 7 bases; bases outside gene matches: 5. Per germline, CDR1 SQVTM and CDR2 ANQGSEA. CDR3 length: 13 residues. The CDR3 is CSVLEDRNSPLHF. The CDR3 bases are TGCAGCGTTCTAGAGGACAGGAATTCACCCCTCCACTTT.

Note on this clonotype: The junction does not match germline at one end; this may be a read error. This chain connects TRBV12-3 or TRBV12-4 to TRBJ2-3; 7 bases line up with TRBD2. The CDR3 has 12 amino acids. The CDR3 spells CASSPGLPSLDF. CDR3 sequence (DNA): TGTGCCAGCAGCCCGGGACTACCATCCCTCGATTTT.

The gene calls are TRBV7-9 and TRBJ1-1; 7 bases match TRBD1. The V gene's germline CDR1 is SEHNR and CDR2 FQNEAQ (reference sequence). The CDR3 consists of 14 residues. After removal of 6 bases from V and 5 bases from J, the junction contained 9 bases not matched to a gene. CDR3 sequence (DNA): TGTGCCAGCAGAACCGACAGGGTTAATACTGAAGCTTTCTTT. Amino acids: CASRTDRVNTEAFF.

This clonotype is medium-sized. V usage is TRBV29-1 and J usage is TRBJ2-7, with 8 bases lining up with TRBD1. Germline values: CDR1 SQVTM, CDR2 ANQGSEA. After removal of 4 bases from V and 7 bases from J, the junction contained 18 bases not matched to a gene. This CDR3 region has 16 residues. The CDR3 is CSVGNVRTGRLNEQYF. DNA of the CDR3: TGCAGCGTTGGGAATGTAAGGACAGGGAGGCTGAATGAGCAGTACTTC.

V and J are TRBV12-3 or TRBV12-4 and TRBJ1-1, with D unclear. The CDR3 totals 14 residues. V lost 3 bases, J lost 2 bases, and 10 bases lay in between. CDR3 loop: CASSFERLNTEAFF. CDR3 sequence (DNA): TGTGCCAGCAGTTTTGAGCGGCTAAACACTGAAGCTTTCTTT.

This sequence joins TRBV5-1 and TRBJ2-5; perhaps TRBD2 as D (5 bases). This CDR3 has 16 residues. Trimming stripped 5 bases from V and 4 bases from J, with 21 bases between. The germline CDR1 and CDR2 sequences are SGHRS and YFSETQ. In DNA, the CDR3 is TGCGCCAGCAGATCGAACTCGTTGGAGGTTGCAGAGACCCAGTACTTC. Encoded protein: CASRSNSLEVAETQYF.

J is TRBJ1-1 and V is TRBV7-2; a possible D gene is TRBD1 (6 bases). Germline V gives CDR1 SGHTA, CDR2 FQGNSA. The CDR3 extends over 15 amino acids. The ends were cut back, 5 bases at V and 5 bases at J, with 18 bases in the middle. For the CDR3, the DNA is TGTGCCAGCAGCGAACAAAGGTGGGGGGCTACTGAAGCTTTCTTT. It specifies CASSEQRWGATEAFF.

This CDR3 reads CTTQVGYEQYF. The CDR3 nucleotides read TGCACCACTCAAGTAGGGTACGAGCAGTACTTC. This chain uses TRBV20-1 with TRBJ2-7; unclear D gene. CDR3 length: 11 residues. Germline V lookup: CDR1 DFQATT, CDR2 SNEGSKA (reference sequence).